The clone carrying this TCR beta chain was detected once. The sample originates from a study of blood T cell repertoires in COVID-19. Overall study context: COVID-19 samples collected from the United States, Italy and Spain covered acute and convalescent phases. PBMCs, B-cell-depleted T cells, or T cells provided the cDNA or gDNA that made up the material.

The CDR3 runs to 15 residues. The V segment lost 0 bases and the J segment 8 bases; nucleotides outside the gene matches: 4. CDR1 and CDR2 (germline): MGHRA, YSYEKL. Original handling: It was from reference gene primer amplification that nucleated cell counts were estimated. Using immunoSEQ multiplex PCR, the repertoire was profiled, and TCRdb retains in-frame clones only, with some absent. Clonal size and the V and J genes are those of that table, whereas D and trimming came from the DNA. The data show about 200,000 clones, around 86% seen once. The TCR sequence derives from a man older than 75 with acute or convalescent COVID-19. The source material was peripheral blood. This chain links TRBV4-1 with TRBJ1-4, with 9 bases identical to TRBD1. CDR3 nucleotide sequence: TGCGCCAGCAGCCAAGAGGGACAGGGTGGGGAAAAACTGTTTTTT. It translates to CASSQEGQGGEKLFF.